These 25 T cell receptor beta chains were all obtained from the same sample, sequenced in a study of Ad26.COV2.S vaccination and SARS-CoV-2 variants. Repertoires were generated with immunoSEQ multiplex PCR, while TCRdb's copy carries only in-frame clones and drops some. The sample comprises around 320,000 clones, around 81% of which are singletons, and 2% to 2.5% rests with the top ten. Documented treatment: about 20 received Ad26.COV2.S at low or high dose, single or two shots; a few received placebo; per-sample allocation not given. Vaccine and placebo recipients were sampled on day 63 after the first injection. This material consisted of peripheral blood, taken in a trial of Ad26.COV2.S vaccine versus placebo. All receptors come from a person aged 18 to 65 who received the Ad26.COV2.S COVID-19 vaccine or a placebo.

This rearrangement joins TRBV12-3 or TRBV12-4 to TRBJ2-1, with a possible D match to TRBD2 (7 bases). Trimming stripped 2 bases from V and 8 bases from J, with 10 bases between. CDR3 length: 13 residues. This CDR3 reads CASSLQGRDEQFF. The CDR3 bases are TGTGCCAGCAGTTTACAGGGGAGGGATGAGCAGTTCTTC.

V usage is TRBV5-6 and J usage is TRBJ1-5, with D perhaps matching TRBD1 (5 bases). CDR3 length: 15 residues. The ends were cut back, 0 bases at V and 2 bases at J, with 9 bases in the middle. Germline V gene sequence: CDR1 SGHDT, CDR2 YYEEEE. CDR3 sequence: CASSLVGAGNQPQHF. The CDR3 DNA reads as TGTGCCAGCAGCTTGGTCGGGGCCGGCAATCAGCCCCAGCATTTT.

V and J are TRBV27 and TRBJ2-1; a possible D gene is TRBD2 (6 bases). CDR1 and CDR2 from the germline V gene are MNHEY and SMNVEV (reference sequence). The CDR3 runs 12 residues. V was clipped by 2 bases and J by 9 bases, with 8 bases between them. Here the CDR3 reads CASSLIGGEQFF. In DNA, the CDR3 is TGTGCCAGCAGTTTAATCGGGGGTGAGCAGTTCTTC.

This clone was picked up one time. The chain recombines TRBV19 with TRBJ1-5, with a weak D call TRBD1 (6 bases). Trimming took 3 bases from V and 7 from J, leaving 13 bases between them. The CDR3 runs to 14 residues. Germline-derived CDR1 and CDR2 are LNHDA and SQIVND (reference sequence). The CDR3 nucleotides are TGTGCCAGTAGTATTAGGACAGAGGGACAGCCCCAGCATTTT. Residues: CASSIRTEGQPQHF.

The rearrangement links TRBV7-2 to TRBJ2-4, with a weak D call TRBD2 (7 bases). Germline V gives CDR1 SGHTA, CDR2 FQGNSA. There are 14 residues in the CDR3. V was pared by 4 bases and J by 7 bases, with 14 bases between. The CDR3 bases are TGTGCCAGCAGCTCTGCAGGGAGGGGGAACATTCAGTACTTC. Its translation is CASSSAGRGNIQYF.

Here the CDR3 reads CASNSGQGAIEAFF. The CDR3 DNA follows: TGCGCCAGCAACTCAGGACAGGGGGCGATTGAAGCTTTCTTT. The J gene is TRBJ1-1, the V gene TRBV5-1; 11 nucleotides line up with TRBD1. The J segment lost 7 bases and the V segment lost 6 bases, leaving 8 bases of the junction unmatched. This CDR3 comprises 14 residues. In germline, CDR1 is SGHRS, CDR2 YFSETQ.

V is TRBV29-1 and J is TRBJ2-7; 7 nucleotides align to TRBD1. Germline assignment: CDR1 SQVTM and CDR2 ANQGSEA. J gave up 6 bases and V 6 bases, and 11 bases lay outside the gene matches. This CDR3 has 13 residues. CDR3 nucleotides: TGCAGCGTATTCCAACAGGGGTTCGGCGAGCAGTACTTC. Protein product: CSVFQQGFGEQYF.

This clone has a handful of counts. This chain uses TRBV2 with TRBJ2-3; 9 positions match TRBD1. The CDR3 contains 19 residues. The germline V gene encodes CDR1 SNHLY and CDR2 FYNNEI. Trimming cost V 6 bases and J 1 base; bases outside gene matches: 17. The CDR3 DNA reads TGTGCCAGCAGCTCTATCGGGTACACTTGGACAGGGGGCACAGATACGCAGTATTTT. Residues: CASSSIGYTWTGGTDTQYF. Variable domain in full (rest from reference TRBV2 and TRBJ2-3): EPEVTQTPSHQVTQMGQEVILRCVPISNHLYFYWYRQILGQKVEFLVSFYNNEISEKSEIFDDQFSVERPDGSNFTLKIRSTKLEDSAMYFCASSSIGYTWTGGTDTQYFGPGTRLTVL.

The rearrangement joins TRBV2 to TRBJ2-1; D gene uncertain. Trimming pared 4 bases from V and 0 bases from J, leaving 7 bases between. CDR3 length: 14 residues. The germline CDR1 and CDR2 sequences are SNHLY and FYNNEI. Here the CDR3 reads CASSGVSSYNEQFF. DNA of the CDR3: TGTGCCAGCAGTGGTGTCAGCTCCTACAATGAGCAGTTCTTC. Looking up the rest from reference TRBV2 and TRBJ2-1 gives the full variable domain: EPEVTQTPSHQVTQMGQEVILRCVPISNHLYFYWYRQILGQKVEFLVSFYNNEISEKSEIFDDQFSVERPDGSNFTLKIRSTKLEDSAMYFCASSGVSSYNEQFFGPGTRLTVL.

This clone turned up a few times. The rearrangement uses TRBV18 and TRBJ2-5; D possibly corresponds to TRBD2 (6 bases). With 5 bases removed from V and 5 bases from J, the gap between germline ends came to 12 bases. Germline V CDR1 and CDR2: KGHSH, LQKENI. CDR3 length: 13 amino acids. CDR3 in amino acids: CASSGGVMETQYF. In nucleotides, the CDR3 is TGTGCCAGCTCAGGAGGGGTGATGGAGACCCAGTACTTC.

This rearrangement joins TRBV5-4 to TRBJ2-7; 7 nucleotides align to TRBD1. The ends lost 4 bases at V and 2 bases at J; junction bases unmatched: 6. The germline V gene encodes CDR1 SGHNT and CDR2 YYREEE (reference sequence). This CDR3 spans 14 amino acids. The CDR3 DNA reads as TGTGCCAGCAGCCCAGACAGGGCAGCCTACGAGCAGTACTTC. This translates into CASSPDRAAYEQYF.

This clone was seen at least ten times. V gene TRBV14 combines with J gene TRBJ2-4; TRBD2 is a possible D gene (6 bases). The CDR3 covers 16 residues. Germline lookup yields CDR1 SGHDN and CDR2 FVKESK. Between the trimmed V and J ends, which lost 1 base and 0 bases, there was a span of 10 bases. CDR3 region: CASSQGRGLAKNIQYF. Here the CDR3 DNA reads TGTGCCAGCAGCCAAGGTCGGGGACTAGCCAAAAACATTCAGTACTTC. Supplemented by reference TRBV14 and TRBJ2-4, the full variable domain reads EAGVTQFPSHSVIEKGQTVTLRCDPISGHDNLYWYRRVMGKEIKFLLHFVKESKQDESGMPNNRFLAERTGGTYSTLKVQPAELEDSGVYFCASSQGRGLAKNIQYFGAGTRLSVL.

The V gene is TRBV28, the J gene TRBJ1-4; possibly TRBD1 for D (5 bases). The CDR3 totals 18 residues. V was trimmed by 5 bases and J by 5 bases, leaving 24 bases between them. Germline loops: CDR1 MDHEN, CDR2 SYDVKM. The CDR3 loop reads CASSPRGLRRTDNEKLFF. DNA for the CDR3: TGTGCCAGCAGTCCCCGGGGGTTGCGTAGGACGGACAATGAAAAACTGTTTTTT. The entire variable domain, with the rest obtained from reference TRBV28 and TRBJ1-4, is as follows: DVKVTQSSRYLVKRTGEKVFLECVQDMDHENMFWYRQDPGLGLRLIYFSYDVKMKEKGDIPEGYSVSREKKERFSLILESASTNQTSMYLCASSPRGLRRTDNEKLFFGSGTQLSVL.

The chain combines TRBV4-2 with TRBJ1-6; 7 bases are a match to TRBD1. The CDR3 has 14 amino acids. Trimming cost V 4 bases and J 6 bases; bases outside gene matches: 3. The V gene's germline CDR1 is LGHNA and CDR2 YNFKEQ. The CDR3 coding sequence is TGTGCCAGCAGCCCAGACAGGGTTAATTCACCCCTCCACTTT. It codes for CASSPDRVNSPLHF.

This CDR3 is CASSYPLQGKETQYF. Here the CDR3 DNA reads TGTGCCAGCAGTTACCCGCTACAGGGGAAAGAGACCCAGTACTTC. The rearrangement uses TRBV6-6 and TRBJ2-5, with TRBD1 identical over 7 bases. Per germline, CDR1 MNHNY and CDR2 SVGAGI (reference sequence). V lost 2 bases and J lost 3; bases outside the gene matches: 6. CDR3 size: 15 residues.

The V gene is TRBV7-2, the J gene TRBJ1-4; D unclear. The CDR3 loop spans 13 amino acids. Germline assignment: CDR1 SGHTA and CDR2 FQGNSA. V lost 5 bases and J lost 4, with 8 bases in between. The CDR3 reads CASSPRLNEKLFF. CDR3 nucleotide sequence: TGTGCCAGCAGCCCGCGCCTTAATGAAAAACTGTTTTTT.

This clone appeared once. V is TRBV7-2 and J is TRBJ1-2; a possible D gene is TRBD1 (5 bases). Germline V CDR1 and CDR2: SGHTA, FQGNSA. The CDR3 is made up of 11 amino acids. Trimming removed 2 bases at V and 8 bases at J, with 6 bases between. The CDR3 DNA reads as TGTGCCAGCAGCTTAAACAGGGGCTACACCTTC. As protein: CASSLNRGYTF.

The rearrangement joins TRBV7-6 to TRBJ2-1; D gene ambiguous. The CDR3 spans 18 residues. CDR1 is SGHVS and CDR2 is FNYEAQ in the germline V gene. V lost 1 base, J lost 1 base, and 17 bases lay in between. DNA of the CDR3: TGTGCCAGCAGCTTAGTAGTGTCGGGCGCCCGGTCCTACAATGAGCAGTTCTTC. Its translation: CASSLVVSGARSYNEQFF.

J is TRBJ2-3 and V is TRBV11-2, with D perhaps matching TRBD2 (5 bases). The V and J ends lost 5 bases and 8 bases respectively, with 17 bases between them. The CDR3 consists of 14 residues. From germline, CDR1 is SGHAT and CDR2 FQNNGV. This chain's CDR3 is CASSPRGSEGTQYF. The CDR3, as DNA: TGTGCCAGCAGCCCCCGGGGAAGCGAGGGTACGCAGTATTTT.

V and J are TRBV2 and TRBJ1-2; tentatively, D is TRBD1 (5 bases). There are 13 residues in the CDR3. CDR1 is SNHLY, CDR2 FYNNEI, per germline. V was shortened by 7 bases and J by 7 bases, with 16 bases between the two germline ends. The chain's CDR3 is CASKWDLKGGYTF. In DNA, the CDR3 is TGTGCCAGCAAGTGGGACCTAAAAGGTGGCTACACCTTC. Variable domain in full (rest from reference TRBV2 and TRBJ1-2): EPEVTQTPSHQVTQMGQEVILRCVPISNHLYFYWYRQILGQKVEFLVSFYNNEISEKSEIFDDQFSVERPDGSNFTLKIRSTKLEDSAMYFCASKWDLKGGYTFGSGTRLTVV.

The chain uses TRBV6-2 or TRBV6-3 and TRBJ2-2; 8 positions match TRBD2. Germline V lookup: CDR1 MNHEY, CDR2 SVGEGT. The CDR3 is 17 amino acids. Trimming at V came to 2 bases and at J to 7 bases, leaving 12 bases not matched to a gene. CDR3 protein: CASSYGSGIFGGGELFF. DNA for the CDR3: TGTGCCAGCAGTTACGGTAGCGGGATTTTCGGCGGCGGGGAGCTGTTTTTT.

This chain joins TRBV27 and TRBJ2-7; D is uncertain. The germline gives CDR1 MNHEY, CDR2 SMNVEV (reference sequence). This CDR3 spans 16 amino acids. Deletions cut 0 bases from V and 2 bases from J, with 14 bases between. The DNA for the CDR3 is TGTGCCAGCAGTTTATCAGGGCAGAGCTTACCCTACGAGCAGTACTTC. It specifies CASSLSGQSLPYEQYF.

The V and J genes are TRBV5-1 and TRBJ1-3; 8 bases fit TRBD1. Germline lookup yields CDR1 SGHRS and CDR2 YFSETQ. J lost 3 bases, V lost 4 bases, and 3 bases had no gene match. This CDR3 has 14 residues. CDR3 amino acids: CASSPGGSGNTIYF. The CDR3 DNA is TGCGCCAGCAGCCCAGGGGGCAGTGGAAACACCATATATTTT.

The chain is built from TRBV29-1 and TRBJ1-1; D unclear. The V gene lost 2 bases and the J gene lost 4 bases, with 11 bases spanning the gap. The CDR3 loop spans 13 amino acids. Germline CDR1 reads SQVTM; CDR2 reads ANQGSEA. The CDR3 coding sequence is TGCAGCGTTGAATATGGTGCCGGCACTGAAGCTTTCTTT. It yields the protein CSVEYGAGTEAFF.

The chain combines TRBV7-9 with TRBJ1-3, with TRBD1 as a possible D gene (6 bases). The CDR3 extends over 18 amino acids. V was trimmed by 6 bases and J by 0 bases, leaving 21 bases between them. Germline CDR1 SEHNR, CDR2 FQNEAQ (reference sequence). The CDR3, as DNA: TGTGCCAGCAGTTTGAGGGGGGCGGCAGTTGCCTCTGGAAACACCATATATTTT. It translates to CASSLRGAAVASGNTIYF.